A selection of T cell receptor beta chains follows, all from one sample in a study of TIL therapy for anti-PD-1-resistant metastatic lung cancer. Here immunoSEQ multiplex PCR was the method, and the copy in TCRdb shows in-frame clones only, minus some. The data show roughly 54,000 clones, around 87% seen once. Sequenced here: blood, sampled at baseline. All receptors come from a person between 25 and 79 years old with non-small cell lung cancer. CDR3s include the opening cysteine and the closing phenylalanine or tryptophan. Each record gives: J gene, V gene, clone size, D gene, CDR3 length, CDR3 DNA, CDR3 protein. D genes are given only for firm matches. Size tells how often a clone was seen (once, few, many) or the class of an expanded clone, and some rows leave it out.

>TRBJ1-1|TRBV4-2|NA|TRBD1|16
TGTGCCAGCAGCCAAGATCTCCAGGGGGTAAGGACTGAAGCTTTCTTT
CASSQDLQGVRTEAFF
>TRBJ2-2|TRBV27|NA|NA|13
TGTGCGTGTGAGGCCCGAAACACCGGGGAGCTGTTTTTT
CACEARNTGELFF
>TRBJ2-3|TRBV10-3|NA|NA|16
TGTGCCATCAGTACTCGGACTCCCGCTAACCCAGATACGCAGTATTTT
CAISTRTPANPDTQYF
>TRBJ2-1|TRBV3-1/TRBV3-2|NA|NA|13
TGTGCCAGCAGCCAAGTGAGCGGTAATGAGCAGTTCTTC
CASSQVSGNEQFF
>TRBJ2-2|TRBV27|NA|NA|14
TGTGCCAGTCAGCCCCAGGGGTTCACCGGGGAGCTGTTTTTT
CASQPQGFTGELFF
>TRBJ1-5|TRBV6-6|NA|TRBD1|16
TGTGCCAGCAGTTACTCGGGGGGACAGGTCCCTCAGCCCCAGCATTTT
CASSYSGGQVPQPQHF
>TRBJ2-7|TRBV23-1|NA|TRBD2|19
TGCGCCAGCAGTCACAGGTCTTTGACTAGCGGGAGTGGAAACTACGAGCAGTACTTC
CASSHRSLTSGSGNYEQYF
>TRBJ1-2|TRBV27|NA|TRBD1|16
TGTGCCAGCAGAACAAGGGAACAGGGGCGCTCCTATGGCTACACCTTC
CASRTREQGRSYGYTF
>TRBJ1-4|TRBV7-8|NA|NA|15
TGTGCCAGCAGCGACCGGAGGGGGGGGAATGAAAAACTGTTTTTT
CASSDRRGGNEKLFF
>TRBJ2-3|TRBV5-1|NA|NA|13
TGCGCCAGCAGCTTGGCTGGGGGAGATACGCAGTATTTT
CASSLAGGDTQYF
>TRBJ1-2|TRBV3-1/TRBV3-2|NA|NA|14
TGTGCCAGCAGCCAAGATCACGGGAACTATGGCTACACCTTC
CASSQDHGNYGYTF
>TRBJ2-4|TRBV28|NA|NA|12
TGTGCCAGCAGTTTAACACCCGCCGGGTGGTACTTC
CASSLTPAGWYF
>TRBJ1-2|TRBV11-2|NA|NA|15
TGTGCCAGCAGCTTAGATCTGGCAGGGGTTATCGGCTACACCTTC
CASSLDLAGVIGYTF
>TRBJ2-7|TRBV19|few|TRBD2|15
TGTGCCAGTAGCCCCGGGGGGGGCTCTGTTTTCGAGCAGTACTTC
CASSPGGGSVFEQYF
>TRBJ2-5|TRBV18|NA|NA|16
TGTGCCAGCTCCTTTACCCGGAGGGGGGATCAAGAGACCCAGTACTTC
CASSFTRRGDQETQYF
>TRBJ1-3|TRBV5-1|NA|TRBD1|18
TGCGCCAGCAAAACCGGGACAGGGAGAATTGACTCTGGAAACACCATATATTTT
CASKTGTGRIDSGNTIYF
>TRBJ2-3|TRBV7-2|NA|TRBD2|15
TGTGCCAGCAACTTATTGAGGTCGGGGGGGGATACGCAGTATTTT
CASNLLRSGGDTQYF
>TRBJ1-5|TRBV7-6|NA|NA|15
TGTGCCAGCAGCTTAGTCTCAGGGAACGATCAGCCCCAGCATTTT
CASSLVSGNDQPQHF
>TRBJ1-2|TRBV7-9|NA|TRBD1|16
TGTGCCAGCAGCTTCCAAGGGCAGGGGGTTAACTATGGCTACACCTTC
CASSFQGQGVNYGYTF
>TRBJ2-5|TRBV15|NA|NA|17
TGTGCCACCAGCAGTCCCCTCAGCGGATTGGGACCCGAGACCCAGTACTTC
CATSSPLSGLGPETQYF
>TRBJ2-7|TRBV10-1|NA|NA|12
TGCGCCAGCAGTGATCCAGGGAAAGAGCAGTACTTC
CASSDPGKEQYF
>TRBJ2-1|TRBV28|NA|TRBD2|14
TGTGCCAGCAGACCGGGACTAGCGAACAATGAGCAGTTCTTC
CASRPGLANNEQFF
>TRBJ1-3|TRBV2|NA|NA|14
TGTGCCAGCAGTGCTGACAGCTCTGGAAACACCATATATTTT
CASSADSSGNTIYF
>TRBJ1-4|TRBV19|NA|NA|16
TGTGCCAGTAGTATACGGAGGGGACGAACTAATGAAAAACTGTTTTTT
CASSIRRGRTNEKLFF
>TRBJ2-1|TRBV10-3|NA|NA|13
TGTGCCGCGCGGGACAGTTCTTACAATGAGCAGTTCTTC
CAARDSSYNEQFF
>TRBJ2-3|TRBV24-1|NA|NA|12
TGTGCCACCAGTGATTTAGGGGATACGCAGTATTTT
CATSDLGDTQYF
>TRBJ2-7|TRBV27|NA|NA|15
TGTGCCAGCAGTCCTCGGCCGTTAGGGGGCTACGAGCAGTACTTC
CASSPRPLGGYEQYF
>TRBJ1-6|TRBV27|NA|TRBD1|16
TGTGCCAGCAGTTTCCTCTACGTACAGGGGAATTCACCCCTCCACTTT
CASSFLYVQGNSPLHF
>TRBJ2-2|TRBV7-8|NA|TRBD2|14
TGTGCCAGCAGCATAGCGGGAGTTGGCGGGGAGCTGTTTTTT
CASSIAGVGGELFF
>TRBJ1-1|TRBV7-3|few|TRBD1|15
TGTGCCAGCAGCTCCACAGGGGGCGGGGGCACTGAAGCTTTCTTT
CASSSTGGGGTEAFF
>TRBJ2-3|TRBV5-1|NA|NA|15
TGCGCCAGCAGCTTGGGGGCAGGCCGCACAGATACGCAGTATTTT
CASSLGAGRTDTQYF
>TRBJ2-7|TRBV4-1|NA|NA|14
TGCGCCAGCAGCTACGGGGGACTGCGTGACGAGCAGTACTTC
CASSYGGLRDEQYF
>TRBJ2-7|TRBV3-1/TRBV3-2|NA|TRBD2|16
TGTGCCAGCAGCCAAGCACTAGCGGGAGCCGCGTACGAGCAGTACTTC
CASSQALAGAAYEQYF
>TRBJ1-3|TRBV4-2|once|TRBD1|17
TGTGCCAGCAGCCAAGTCGGGACAGCTTACTCTGGAAACACCATATATTTT
CASSQVGTAYSGNTIYF
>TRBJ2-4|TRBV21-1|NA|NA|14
TGTGCCAGCACCAGTAAAGTAGCCAAAAACATTCAGTACTTC
CASTSKVAKNIQYF
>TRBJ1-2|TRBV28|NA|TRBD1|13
TGTGCCAGCAGTTTAGCAGGGGGCGTTGGCTACACCTTC
CASSLAGGVGYTF
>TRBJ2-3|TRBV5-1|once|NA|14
TGCGCCAGCAGCTTGAATTACAGGGCGAATACGCAGTATTTT
CASSLNYRANTQYF
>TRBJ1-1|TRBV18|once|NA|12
TGTGCCAGCTCACCGAACTCAGGGGAAGCTTTCTTT
CASSPNSGEAFF
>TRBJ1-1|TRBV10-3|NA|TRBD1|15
TGTGCCATCAGTGAGATCAGGGGGCGCTTCGCTGAAGCTTTCTTT
CAISEIRGRFAEAFF
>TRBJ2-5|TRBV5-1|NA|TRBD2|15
TGCGCCAGCAGCTTGACTAGCGGATTCCAAGAGACCCAGTACTTC
CASSLTSGFQETQYF
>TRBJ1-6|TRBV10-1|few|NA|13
TGCGCCAGCAGTGAGGGCCCTGTGGCACCCCTCCACTTT
CASSEGPVAPLHF
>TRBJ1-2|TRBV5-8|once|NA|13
TGTGCCAGCAGCTTTGTGGAGATCTATGGCTACACCTTC
CASSFVEIYGYTF
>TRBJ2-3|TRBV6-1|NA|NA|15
TGTGCCAGCAGTGAGGGGTATTCGGGCACAGATACGCAGTATTTT
CASSEGYSGTDTQYF
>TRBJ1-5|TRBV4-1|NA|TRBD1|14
TGCGCCAGCAGCCAAGGGCAGGGGGGACAGCCCCAGCATTTT
CASSQGQGGQPQHF
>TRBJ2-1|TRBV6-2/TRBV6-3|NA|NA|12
TGTGCCAGCAGTTTCTACGACAATGAGCAGTTCTTC
CASSFYDNEQFF
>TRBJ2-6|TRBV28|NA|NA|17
TGTGCCAGCAGTTTAGTCGGAGCGAGCTCTGGGGCCAACGTCCTGACTTTC
CASSLVGASSGANVLTF
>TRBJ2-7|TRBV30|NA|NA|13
TGTGCCTGGAGTTCTCCCGGGGCCTACGAGCAGTACTTC
CAWSSPGAYEQYF
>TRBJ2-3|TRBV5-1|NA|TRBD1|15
TGCGCCAGCAGGGTACGGACAGGGACCACAGATACGCAGTATTTT
CASRVRTGTTDTQYF
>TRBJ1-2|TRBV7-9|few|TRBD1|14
TGTGCCAGCAGCTCGCACAGGGGGCTGGATGGCTACACCTTC
CASSSHRGLDGYTF
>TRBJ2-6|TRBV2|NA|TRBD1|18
TGTGCCAGCAGTGAATTGGGGACAGGGGTCGGTGGGGCCAACGTCCTGACTTTC
CASSELGTGVGGANVLTF
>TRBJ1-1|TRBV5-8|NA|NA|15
TGTGCCAGCAGCTTCTCTTTACACCTGAACACTGAAGCTTTCTTT
CASSFSLHLNTEAFF
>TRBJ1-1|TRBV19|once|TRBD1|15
TGTGCCAGTAGTTCCTACAGGGGGCGAAGAGGTGAAGCTTTCTTT
CASSSYRGRRGEAFF
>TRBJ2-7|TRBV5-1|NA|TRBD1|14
TGCGCCAGCAGCTTGAGACAGGGCTCCTACGAGCAGTACTTC
CASSLRQGSYEQYF
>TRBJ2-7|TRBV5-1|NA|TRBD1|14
TGCGCCAGCAAGGGAGGGACAGGGGTCGACGAGCAGTACTTC
CASKGGTGVDEQYF
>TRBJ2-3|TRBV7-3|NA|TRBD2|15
TGTGCCAGCAGCGAGACTAGCGGGTTCACAGATACGCAGTATTTT
CASSETSGFTDTQYF
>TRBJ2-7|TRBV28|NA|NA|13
TGTGCCAGCATGAAGCCCGTCCCTTACGAGCAGTACTTC
CASMKPVPYEQYF
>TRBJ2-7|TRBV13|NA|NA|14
TGTGCCAGCAGCTCACGGACCCACGCCTACGAGCAGTACTTC
CASSSRTHAYEQYF
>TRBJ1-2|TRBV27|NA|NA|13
TGTGCCAGCAGTTTAAGTCCAGGGAATCCCCTCACCTTC
CASSLSPGNPLTF
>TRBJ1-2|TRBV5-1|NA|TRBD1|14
TGCGCCAGCAGCTCGCAAACGACAGGGGGAGGCTACACCTTC
CASSSQTTGGGYTF
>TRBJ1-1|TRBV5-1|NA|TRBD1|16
TGCGCCAGCAGCTGGACAGGGATGATCCTAAACACTGAAGCTTTCTTT
CASSWTGMILNTEAFF